The clone carrying this T cell receptor beta chain came up a few times. V was pared by 0 bases and J by 4 bases, with 9 bases between. The CDR3 consists of 14 residues. This sample was taken from a study of blood T cells in healthy people across ages. Using a J-beta primer mix together with a sample-barcoded 5' primer, a second PCR was run for roughly 7 to 11 cycles. From the 5' RACE reads, TCRdb called clonotypes with MiXCR, one entry per CDR3 protein. The sample lists around 600,000 distinct CDR3 sequences, around half occurring once. Peripheral blood from each donor was collected in a volume of approximately 9.5 milliliters.

This TCR came from a man of 80 years or more in good health. The chain employs TRBV12-3 or TRBV12-4 and TRBJ2-5; D perhaps matches TRBD2 (6 bases). Material for sequencing was blood. In DNA, the CDR3 is TGTGCCAGCAGTTTAGCTGCCGGGGGAGAGACCCAGTACTTC. Its translation: CASSLAAGGETQYF.